This T cell receptor beta chain emerged from a study of shared clonotypes between healthy human individuals. The repertoire was sequenced with immunoSEQ multiplex PCR; TCRdb's copy has only in-frame clones and lacks some. The sample carries 2 million to 2.5 million clones, less than 95% recorded once. The clonotype was recovered from a man aged 18 to 35 in good health. Some clones in this sample may be carry-over from other donors' samples. Material for sequencing was naive CD4+ T cells from PBMCs. Subset given: CD45RA+ positively selected.

This chain's CDR3 is CASSSPAPPPRYTF. CDR3 nucleotides: TGTGCCAGCAGTTCCCCCGCACCCCCGCCCCGGTACACCTTC. The gene calls are TRBV28 and TRBJ1-2; D is undetermined. The CDR3 covers 14 residues. The V end lost 4 bases, the J end lost 11 bases, and 20 bases lay between the germline ends. Per the germline V gene, CDR1 is MDHEN and CDR2 is SYDVKM.